This TCR beta chain was sequenced for a study of cytomegalovirus exposure and HLA in healthy donors. Study summary: Among about 179 million T cells, an earlier analysis found roughly 120 million unique TCR beta sequences. HLA-typed donors were the source of around 80 million unique TCRs, which an early data release held. Whole-study results and caveats: The authors excluded some V segments, including TRBV6-2 and TRBV6-3, as indistinguishable.

This CDR3 has 15 amino acids. The germline gives CDR1 SNHLY, CDR2 FYNNEI. V lost 2 bases and J lost 2, with 12 bases in between. Note on this clone: What it binds is not known.

In the PCR, 60 Vbeta and 13 Jbeta primers were used. Profiled with immunoSEQ multiplex PCR; TCRdb holds only in-frame clones, not every one. Here the sample spans fewer than 150,000 clones, about 78% being singletons. Sequencing input: PBMCs. This sequence joins TRBV2 and TRBJ1-1; D remains ambiguous. This TCR was sampled from a man between 18 and 29 years old in good health and CMV-seronegative. The CDR3 nucleotides read TGTGCCAGCAGTGAATCAGGACTGAAAAACACTGAAGCTTTCTTT. Translating gives CASSESGLKNTEAFF.